The rows below give T cell receptor beta chains drawn from one sample of a study of T cell responses to AZD1222 COVID-19 vaccine. This table comes from immunoSEQ multiplex PCR, and its TCRdb copy is limited to in-frame clones, with some not included. The sample contains 140,000 to 150,000 clones, about 92% of which appear only once. The sequenced sample was peripheral blood, obtained 28 days after the second AZD1222 dose. The receptors originated from an adult who received the AZD1222 COVID-19 vaccine. CDR3s include the opening cysteine and the closing phenylalanine or tryptophan. The D gene is left open where the match is weak. Size tells how often a clone was seen (once, few, many) or the class of an expanded clone, and some rows leave it out.

D gene	V gene	J gene	clone size	CDR3 DNA	CDR3 protein
NA	TRBV11-2	TRBJ2-1	NA	TGTGCCAGCAGCGCAACCGGGACACCGTGGAGCTCCTACAATGAGCAGTTCTTC	CASSATGTPWSSYNEQFF
TRBD1	TRBV29-1	TRBJ2-7	few	TGCAGCGCGAGGACCGGGACAGGGGTCTACGAGCAGTACTTC	CSARTGTGVYEQYF
NA	TRBV24-1	TRBJ2-3	NA	TGTGCCACCAGTGACTACCATACAGGGTCCACAGATACGCAGTATTTT	CATSDYHTGSTDTQYF
NA	TRBV9	TRBJ1-5	NA	TGTGCCAGCAGCGAATCAGGGGCCCAGCCCCAGCATTTT	CASSESGAQPQHF
TRBD2	TRBV6-2/TRBV6-3	TRBJ2-3	once	TGTGCCAGCAGTCCCGGGACTAGCGGGAGTGGTAGGACAGATACGCAGTATTTT	CASSPGTSGSGRTDTQYF
NA	TRBV5-1	TRBJ2-2	NA	TGCGCCAGCAGCTCAGCTCCTCAGGGTAGCGGGAACACCGGGGAGCTGTTTTTT	CASSSAPQGSGNTGELFF
TRBD1	TRBV9	TRBJ1-1	NA	TGTGCCAGCAGCGCCCGTGGGGACAGTCAGAACACTGAAGCTTTCTTT	CASSARGDSQNTEAFF
TRBD2	TRBV4-3	TRBJ2-2	NA	TGCGCCAGCAGCCAAGATGAGGCGGGCGGGAGGCCCACCGGGGAGCTGTTTTTT	CASSQDEAGGRPTGELFF
NA	TRBV19	TRBJ2-5	NA	TGTGCCAGTAGTAGCCGAAGTCAGGGTAAAGAGACCCAGTACTTC	CASSSRSQGKETQYF
TRBD2	TRBV4-1	TRBJ2-3	NA	TGCGCCAGCAGCCAAGAAAGGGGGACTAGGCCCACAGATACGCAGTATTTT	CASSQERGTRPTDTQYF
TRBD2	TRBV5-6	TRBJ2-1	NA	TGTGCCAGCAGTGATGGGACTAGCGGGAGGACAGAGCAGTTCTTC	CASSDGTSGRTEQFF
NA	TRBV9	TRBJ2-6	NA	TGTGCCAGCAGGGGCGTCTCTGGGGCCAACGTCCTGACTTTC	CASRGVSGANVLTF